The 28 T cell receptor beta chains listed next were all sequenced from one sample in a study of cytomegalovirus exposure and HLA in healthy donors. PCR employed 60 Vbeta and 13 Jbeta primers. The protocol was immunoSEQ multiplex PCR, while the TCRdb copy is restricted to in-frame clones and leaves out a portion. The repertoire holds about 170,000 clones, with roughly 70% as singletons. Source material: PBMCs. Receptors were obtained from a woman between 50 and 59 years old in good health and CMV-seropositive.

Only one count was recorded for this clone. The chain couples TRBV5-1 to TRBJ2-7, with 14 bases identical to TRBD2. Trimming removed 4 bases from V and 6 bases from J; junction bases left unmatched: 3. The CDR3 consists of 14 residues. Germline CDR1 and CDR2: SGHRS and YFSETQ. The CDR3 DNA reads TGCGCCAGCAGCAGACTAGCGGGGGGGCCCGAGCAGTACTTC. This encodes CASSRLAGGPEQYF.

This chain uses TRBV11-2 with TRBJ2-3; 10 bases agree with TRBD2. There are 16 residues in the CDR3. V trimming: 5 bases; J trimming: 2 bases; junction bases outside the gene matches: 7. Germline V gene lookup returns CDR1 SGHAT and CDR2 FQNNGV. CDR3 in DNA: TGTGCCAGCAGCCCAAATGGACTAGCGGCCACAGATACGCAGTATTTT. This encodes CASSPNGLAATDTQYF.

This clone has a single count. This rearrangement joins TRBV2 to TRBJ2-5; possibly TRBD1 for D (6 bases). The CDR3 contains 13 residues. The V gene lost 4 bases and the J gene lost 5 bases, with 11 bases spanning the gap. Germline V gene lookup returns CDR1 SNHLY and CDR2 FYNNEI. The CDR3 DNA sequence: TGTGCCAGCAGTGCGGGACAAGCGGAGACCCAGTACTTC. This sequence encodes CASSAGQAETQYF.

The rearrangement links TRBV6-5 to TRBJ1-2; 9 bases align to TRBD1. V shed 2 bases and J 7 bases; nucleotides not matched to a gene: 5. The CDR3 has 14 amino acids. CDR1 and CDR2 from the germline V gene are MNHEY and SVGAGI. The CDR3: CASSYGTGMAGYTF. In DNA, the CDR3 is TGTGCCAGCAGTTACGGGACAGGGATGGCTGGCTACACCTTC.

The V call is TRBV5-1, the J call TRBJ2-7; 9 bases line up with TRBD1. This CDR3 spans 14 amino acids. Germline V gene lookup returns CDR1 SGHRS and CDR2 YFSETQ. Trimming cost V 5 bases and J 2 bases; bases outside gene matches: 5. The CDR3 region has the DNA TGCGCCAGCAGGATGACAGGGGGTCCCTACGAGCAGTACTTC. Translating gives CASRMTGGPYEQYF.

V and J are TRBV9 and TRBJ2-1, with TRBD1 matching over 8 bases. The CDR3 has 15 amino acids. In germline, CDR1 is SGDLS, CDR2 YYNGEE. J lost 10 bases, V lost 4 bases, and 13 bases had no gene match. The CDR3 region has the DNA TGTGCCAGCAGCTATGCAGGGGGCGGCCTTGAGGAGCAGTTCTTC. Amino acids: CASSYAGGGLEEQFF.

The rearrangement joins TRBV9 to TRBJ2-7; D is unresolved. The length of the CDR3 is 14 residues. From germline, CDR1 is SGDLS and CDR2 YYNGEE. The V end was cut by 1 base, the J end by 1 base, with 9 bases between. CDR3 protein: CASSVNAASYEQYF. The CDR3 DNA reads TGTGCCAGCAGCGTAAACGCGGCATCCTACGAGCAGTACTTC.

The chain has TRBV19 and TRBJ1-1; D is possibly TRBD1 (5 bases). Germline CDR1 LNHDA, CDR2 SQIVND (reference sequence). The CDR3 has 13 amino acids. Deletions cut 10 bases from V and 0 bases from J, with 12 bases between. The chain's CDR3 is CATGGKVNTEAFF. The CDR3 region has the DNA TGTGCCACCGGGGGAAAGGTGAACACTGAAGCTTTCTTT.

J is TRBJ1-1 and V is TRBV2, with D maybe TRBD1 (5 bases). CDR1 is SNHLY, CDR2 FYNNEI, per germline. The length of the CDR3 is 13 residues. The germline V and J ends were trimmed by 4 bases and 5 bases, with 11 bases remaining between them. The CDR3 here is CASSGGGRTEAFF. The CDR3 nucleotides are TGTGCCAGCAGTGGGGGCGGGAGGACTGAAGCTTTCTTT. Looking up the rest from reference TRBV2 and TRBJ1-1 gives the full variable domain: EPEVTQTPSHQVTQMGQEVILRCVPISNHLYFYWYRQILGQKVEFLVSFYNNEISEKSEIFDDQFSVERPDGSNFTLKIRSTKLEDSAMYFCASSGGGRTEAFFGQGTRLTVV.

The gene calls are TRBV5-6 and TRBJ2-7, with D perhaps matching TRBD1 (7 bases). V lost 4 bases to trimming and J lost 5 bases, with 16 bases between them. The CDR3 runs to 14 residues. Germline V gene sequence: CDR1 SGHDT, CDR2 YYEEEE. The chain's CDR3 is CASSRGAGGHEQYF. Written as DNA, the CDR3 is TGTGCCAGCAGCAGGGGGGCAGGGGGACACGAGCAGTACTTC.

This chain links TRBV4-1 with TRBJ2-1; 7 bases are shared with TRBD2. Germline-derived CDR1 and CDR2 are MGHRA and YSYEKL. The length of the CDR3 is 13 residues. V shed 4 bases and J 13 bases; nucleotides not matched to a gene: 10. In DNA form, the CDR3 reads TGCGCCAGCAGCCGTGGGGGAGGGGTGGCACAGTTCTTC. It specifies CASSRGGGVAQFF.

This sequence joins TRBV7-3 and TRBJ1-1, with no clear D. The germline V and J ends were trimmed by 6 bases and 9 bases, with 17 bases remaining between them. The CDR3 runs 13 residues. Germline V gives CDR1 SGHTA, CDR2 FQGTGA. CDR3 protein: CASRFEAGTQAFF. CDR3 bases: TGTGCCAGCAGATTTGAGGCGGGAACTCAAGCTTTCTTT.

This clone was recorded at least ten times. The gene calls are TRBV9 and TRBJ1-3, with 8 bases identical to TRBD1. V lost 3 bases and J lost 1; bases outside the gene matches: 0. From germline, CDR1 is SGDLS and CDR2 YYNGEE. The CDR3 contains 14 residues. CDR3 sequence (DNA): TGTGCCAGCAGCGGACAGGGGTCTGGAAACACCATATATTTT. Encoded protein: CASSGQGSGNTIYF.

The chain combines TRBV9 with TRBJ2-1; 7 bases are shared with TRBD1. CDR1 SGDLS and CDR2 YYNGEE come from the germline V gene. V gave up 4 bases and J gave up 2 bases; unmatched junction bases: 6. The CDR3 runs to 15 residues. CDR3 in amino acids: CASSPEGGPYNEQFF. The CDR3 nucleotides are TGTGCCAGCAGCCCAGAAGGGGGCCCCTACAATGAGCAGTTCTTC. Combining the CDR3 with reference TRBV9 and TRBJ2-1 gives the whole variable domain DSGVTQTPKHLITATGQRVTLRCSPRSGDLSVYWYQQSLDQGLQFLIQYYNGEERAKGNILERFSAQQFPDLHSELNLSSLELGDSALYFCASSPEGGPYNEQFFGPGTRLTVL.

The rearrangement links TRBV19 to TRBJ1-5, with D tentatively TRBD1 (5 bases). The germline V gene has CDR1 LNHDA and CDR2 SQIVND (reference sequence). The CDR3 has 15 residues. The V and J ends lost 5 bases and 6 bases respectively, with 17 bases between them. CDR3 amino acids: CASSHDGGVSQPQHF. CDR3 nucleotides: TGTGCCAGTAGTCACGACGGGGGGGTTAGTCAGCCCCAGCATTTT.

This clone was observed a few times. The chain links TRBV5-1 to TRBJ1-2; 12 bases line up with TRBD1. V was pared by 5 bases and J by 8 bases, with 7 bases of the junction left unmatched. Germline CDR1 is SGHRS and CDR2 is YFSETQ. The CDR3 is 14 residues long. The CDR3 protein is CASSSGQGADGYTF. The CDR3 DNA follows: TGCGCCAGCAGTTCGGGACAGGGGGCTGACGGCTACACCTTC.

The chain is built from TRBV9 and TRBJ2-1; D may be TRBD2 (7 bases). The CDR3 covers 18 residues. V shed 4 bases and J shed 0 bases, with 20 bases lying between them. Germline CDR1 reads SGDLS; CDR2 reads YYNGEE. CDR3 DNA sequence: TGTGCCAGCAGCCTCCGAGAGGGGGGGCAAACCTCCTACAATGAGCAGTTCTTC. This gives the protein CASSLREGGQTSYNEQFF.

The rearrangement uses TRBV2 and TRBJ1-2; 9 bases are shared with TRBD1. This CDR3 region has 15 residues. Trimming removed 6 bases from V and 1 base from J; junction bases left unmatched: 6. CDR1 and CDR2 (germline): SNHLY, FYNNEI. The DNA of the CDR3 is TGTGCCAGCAGGCCGGGACAGGGCAATAACTATGGCTACACCTTC. As protein: CASRPGQGNNYGYTF.

The V gene is TRBV25-1, the J gene TRBJ1-1; TRBD1 matches 9 bases. Germline CDR1 and CDR2: MGHDK and SYGVNS. The CDR3 is 15 amino acids. After removal of 4 bases from V and 1 base from J, the junction contained 4 bases not matched to a gene. CDR3 sequence: CASSGWTGANTEAFF. CDR3 DNA: TGTGCCAGCAGTGGTTGGACAGGGGCGAACACTGAAGCTTTCTTT.

J is TRBJ1-4 and V is TRBV7-9; possibly TRBD1 for D (6 bases). The CDR3 contains 15 residues. CDR1 is SEHNR, CDR2 FQNEAQ, per germline (reference sequence). V shed 1 base and J shed 8 bases, with 14 bases lying between them. CDR3 amino acids: CASSLDGGAREKLFF. CDR3 coding DNA: TGTGCCAGCAGCTTAGATGGGGGGGCGCGAGAAAAACTGTTTTTT. The full variable domain, completed using reference TRBV7-9 and TRBJ1-4, is DTGVSQNPRHKITKRGQNVTFRCDPISEHNRLYWYRQTLGQGPEFLTYFQNEAQLEKSRLLSDRFSAERPKGSFSTLEIQRTEQGDSAMYLCASSLDGGAREKLFFGSGTQLSVL.

There are a few counts of this clone. The chain recombines TRBV4-1 with TRBJ2-2; D unclear. V lost 5 bases and J lost 5, with 12 bases in between. Germline loops: CDR1 MGHRA, CDR2 YSYEKL. The CDR3 length is 14 residues. The CDR3 sequence: CASSTIYGTGELFF. CDR3 in DNA: TGCGCCAGCAGCACCATATACGGGACCGGGGAGCTGTTTTTT.

V usage is TRBV12-5 and J usage is TRBJ1-5; D unclear. Trimming stripped 1 base from V and 9 bases from J, with 13 bases between. This CDR3 has 14 residues. Germline assignment: CDR1 LGHNT and CDR2 FRNRAP. In DNA, the CDR3 is TGTGCTAGTGGTTTGGGGTTGGGCCCAGGGCCCCAGCATTTT. Translation: CASGLGLGPGPQHF.

The chain is built from TRBV6-1 and TRBJ1-4; tentatively, D is TRBD1 (5 bases). The length of the CDR3 is 14 residues. Germline CDR1 is MNHNS and CDR2 is SASEGT. V lost 2 bases, J lost 11 bases, and 15 bases lay in between. The CDR3 here is CASSELRAGRKLFF. In nucleotides, the CDR3 is TGTGCCAGCAGTGAACTCAGGGCAGGACGGAAACTGTTTTTT.

The gene calls are TRBV27 and TRBJ2-1, with D unresolved. CDR3 size: 15 residues. The V gene's germline CDR1 is MNHEY and CDR2 SMNVEV (reference sequence). V lost 2 bases to trimming and J lost 0 bases, with 8 bases between them. The CDR3 loop is CASSLSSGSYNEQFF. In DNA, the CDR3 is TGTGCCAGCAGTTTAAGCTCAGGCTCCTACAATGAGCAGTTCTTC.

This rearrangement joins TRBV4-1 to TRBJ1-2; D gene unclear. V was clipped by 5 bases and J by 4 bases, with 8 bases between them. CDR3 length: 12 residues. Germline CDR1 MGHRA, CDR2 YSYEKL. CDR3 loop: CASSGRFYGYTF. The CDR3 coding sequence is TGCGCCAGCAGCGGCAGGTTCTATGGCTACACCTTC.

This chain joins TRBV9 and TRBJ2-3; TRBD2 aligns across 11 bases. Germline CDR1 SGDLS, CDR2 YYNGEE. V lost 2 bases, J lost 5 bases, and 4 bases stayed unmatched. The CDR3 consists of 15 residues. The CDR3 is CASSVSGGARDTQYF. The DNA for the CDR3 is TGTGCCAGCAGCGTTAGCGGGGGGGCAAGAGATACGCAGTATTTT.

This chain uses TRBV6-6 with TRBJ1-1; weak D call: TRBD1 (5 bases). CDR3 length equals 15 residues. CDR1 and CDR2 from the germline V gene are MNHNY and SVGAGI (reference sequence). Deletions cut 6 bases from V and 0 bases from J, with 14 bases between. CDR3 protein: CASRTQGHMNTEAFF. CDR3 DNA: TGTGCCAGCAGAACCCAGGGCCATATGAACACTGAAGCTTTCTTT.

The chain has TRBV4-1 and TRBJ1-1; D is ambiguous. Germline V lookup: CDR1 MGHRA, CDR2 YSYEKL. The V and J ends lost 4 bases and 3 bases respectively, with 12 bases between them. This CDR3 region has 14 residues. The CDR3 DNA is TGCGCCAGCAGCCTCAGTTCGTGGTACACTGAAGCTTTCTTT. The encoded protein is CASSLSSWYTEAFF.